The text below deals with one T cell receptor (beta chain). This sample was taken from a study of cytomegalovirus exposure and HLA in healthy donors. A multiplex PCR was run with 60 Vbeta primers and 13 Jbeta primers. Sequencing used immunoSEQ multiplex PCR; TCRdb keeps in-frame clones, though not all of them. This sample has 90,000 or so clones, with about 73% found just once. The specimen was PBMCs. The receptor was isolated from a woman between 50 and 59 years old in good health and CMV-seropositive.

CDR3 sequence (DNA): TGTGCCAGCAAGATGGCCCGCCGGCATTTT. Translated: CASKMARRHF. The chain employs TRBV7-2 and TRBJ1-5; D is undetermined. V was trimmed by 7 bases and J by 15 bases, leaving 13 bases between them. Germline V gene data show CDR1 as SGHTA and CDR2 as FQGNSA. The CDR3 has 10 residues.